This TCR beta chain was recorded in a study of blood T cell repertoires in COVID-19. Study details: The United States, Italy and Spain were the sources of the acute and convalescent COVID-19 samples.

Membership in each cohort depended on participant-reported clinical history. In the authors' methods: The authors estimated nucleated cell counts from reference gene primer amplification. Repertoires were generated with immunoSEQ multiplex PCR, while TCRdb's copy carries only in-frame clones and drops some. The DNA gave D and trimming, while V, J and clone size come from that table. The top ten clones hold 5% to 8% of a sample with roughly 230,000 clones, more than 75% of them seen once. The receptor's source is a woman aged 45-65 years who had been exposed to COVID-19. The material sequenced was PBMCs or T cells enriched from blood (not recorded which).

CDR3 in amino acids: CASSRDNRGYTF. CDR3 DNA sequence: TGTGCCAGCAGCCGGGACAATCGAGGCTACACCTTC. The gene calls are TRBV3-1 (or the pseudogene TRBV3-2) and TRBJ1-2; the D gene is possibly TRBD1 (6 bases). The CDR3 length is 12 residues. Germline lookup yields CDR1 LGHDT and CDR2 YNNKEL (reference sequence). V was cut by 4 bases and J by 8 bases, with 11 bases left in between.